This is a list of T cell receptor beta chains from one sample in a study of T cell repertoires in cytomegalovirus infection. Each CDR3 protein gets one entry after TCRdb re-called the reads with MiXCR. The sample comprises approximately 250,000 distinct CDR3 sequences, roughly 12% of which are singletons, and 1.5% to 2% rests with the top ten. The sequencing sample was made of PBMCs. The source is a human donor in good health (CMV status not recorded). Some clones in this sample may be carry-over from other donors' samples. CDR3s include the opening cysteine and the closing phenylalanine or tryptophan. The D gene is left open where the match is weak. Clone size is given for some rows only: seen once, a few or many times, or a class if the clone is expanded.

.	many	TRBV10-3	TRBJ2-6	TGTGCCATCGGCGATGGGGCCAACGTCCTGACTTTC	CAIGDGANVLTF
.	.	TRBV29-1	TRBJ1-2	TGCAGCGTTGAAGGGTATTACTATGGCTACACCTTC	CSVEGYYYGYTF
.	many	TRBV7-2	TRBJ1-2	TGTGCCAGCACCCTAAGGGGGGAAGATGGCTACACCTTC	CASTLRGEDGYTF
.	few	TRBV28	TRBJ1-4	TGTGCCAGCAGTCCAGAGGGAAAACTGTTTTTT	CASSPEGKLFF
.	many	TRBV11-2	TRBJ1-5	TGTGCCAGCAGCTTGACGGATAGCAATCAGCCCCAGCATTTT	CASSLTDSNQPQHF
TRBD1	many	TRBV19	TRBJ2-3	TGTGCCAGTAGTATGCCAGGACAGGGGAAAACAGATACGCAGTATTTT	CASSMPGQGKTDTQYF
.	.	TRBV7-9	TRBJ1-1	TGTGCCGGGTACCCATGGGGGGCATCGGAAGCTTTCTTT	CAGYPWGASEAFF
.	many	TRBV27	TRBJ2-1	TGTGCCAGCAGCTTGGGGCTACTAGTGGGTGAGCAGTTCTTC	CASSLGLLVGEQFF
TRBD1	many	TRBV2	TRBJ1-1	TGTGCCAGCAGGGGGACAGGGGAAGGACGCACTGAAGCTTTCTTT	CASRGTGEGRTEAFF
.	many	TRBV7-2	TRBJ1-1	TGTGCCAGCAGCTTACAGCCTGCCCCGAACACTGAAGCTTTCTTT	CASSLQPAPNTEAFF
.	many	TRBV11-3	TRBJ2-7	TGTGCCAGCAGCGGGGGGCTGACAGGTTCCTACGAGCAGTACTTC	CASSGGLTGSYEQYF
TRBD1	many	TRBV11-3	TRBJ1-2	TGTGCCAGCAGCCAGATACCCGACAGGGGGCAAGGCTACACCTTC	CASSQIPDRGQGYTF
.	many	TRBV4-2	TRBJ1-2	TGTGCCAGCAGCCAAGATCGAACAGTCTATGGCTACACCTTC	CASSQDRTVYGYTF
.	few	TRBV20-1	TRBJ1-2	TGCAGTGCTAGAGTTCTAAATTCGGACTATGGCTACACCTTC	CSARVLNSDYGYTF
.	few	TRBV7-6	TRBJ2-7	TGTGCCAGCAGCTCAGACAAAGCCCCAAACGAGCAGTACTTC	CASSSDKAPNEQYF
.	few	TRBV6-2/TRBV6-3	TRBJ2-6	TGTGCCAGCAGTTCACCCCGCGGTGGGGCCAACGTCCTGACTTTC	CASSSPRGGANVLTF
.	many	TRBV12-3/TRBV12-4	TRBJ2-5	TGTGCCAGCTCCCCCGTCGGTGTCGAACAAGAGACCCAGTACTTC	CASSPVGVEQETQYF
.	.	TRBV2	TRBJ2-5	TGTGCCAGCCAAACTAGGGACCAGTACTTC	CASQTRDQYF
.	many	TRBV28	TRBJ1-1	TGTGCCAGCAGTTTAGAGGAGACTGAAGCTTTCTTT	CASSLEETEAFF
.	.	TRBV18	TRBJ1-1	TGTGCCAGCTCACCACCGAACAGGGAAACTGAAGCTTTCTTT	CASSPPNRETEAFF
TRBD2	.	TRBV6-5	TRBJ2-7	TGTGCCAGCAGTTACTTGGGACTAGCGTCAGGCGAGCAGTACTTC	CASSYLGLASGEQYF
.	many	TRBV7-9	TRBJ2-1	TGTGCCAGCAGCTTAGTGGTGGCCAACAATGAGCAGTTCTTC	CASSLVVANNEQFF
.	.	TRBV20-1	TRBJ1-4	TGCAGTGCTAGCCCACAGGGAGACGAAAAACTGTTTTTT	CSASPQGDEKLFF
.	many	TRBV28	TRBJ2-7	TGTGCCAGCAGTTCCGGACCGTACGGGCAGTACTTC	CASSSGPYGQYF
.	many	TRBV7-2	TRBJ2-7	TGTGCCAGCAATCCTAGCTGGAGCTCCTACGAGCAGTACTTC	CASNPSWSSYEQYF
.	many	TRBV6-2/TRBV6-3	TRBJ1-1	TGTGCCAGCAGACGGGTTCAGAACACTGAAGCTTTCTTT	CASRRVQNTEAFF
TRBD2	many	TRBV6-2/TRBV6-3	TRBJ2-3	TGTGCCAGCAAGCTGACTAGCGGCCAACCGCATACGCAGTATTTT	CASKLTSGQPHTQYF
TRBD2	many	TRBV6-2/TRBV6-3	TRBJ2-7	TGTGCCAGCAGTTACCTTTCTAGCGGGACCGAGCAGTACTTC	CASSYLSSGTEQYF
TRBD2	many	TRBV28	TRBJ2-1	TGTGCCAGCAGTTTAGGGAGGGCCGGAGATGAGCAGTTCTTC	CASSLGRAGDEQFF
.	.	TRBV5-1	TRBJ2-3	TGCGCCAGCAGCTTCAGTCGCGATCGCTACACAGATACGCAGTATTTT	CASSFSRDRYTDTQYF
.	many	TRBV28	TRBJ1-1	TGTGCCAGCAGTTTGACAGAGACTGAAGCTTTCTTT	CASSLTETEAFF
TRBD1	many	TRBV12-3/TRBV12-4	TRBJ2-6	TGTGCCAGCAGCCCGGGACAGAACTCTGGGGCCAACGTCCTGACTTTC	CASSPGQNSGANVLTF
.	many	TRBV7-2	TRBJ2-5	TGTGCCAGCAGTCGAGAGAGCGGGCAAGAGACCCAGTACTTC	CASSRESGQETQYF
.	.	TRBV7-2	TRBJ2-7	TGTGCCAGCAGCTTAGGACTAATCTACGAGCAGTACTTC	CASSLGLIYEQYF
.	many	TRBV7-8	TRBJ2-7	TGTGCCAGCAGCTTAGGGTCCGCCGGCCCTCGCGAGCAGTACTTC	CASSLGSAGPREQYF
.	many	TRBV7-2	TRBJ1-6	TGTGCCAGCAGTCCGCTGGTGGGGGTCAATTCACCCCTCCACTTT	CASSPLVGVNSPLHF
.	many	TRBV28	TRBJ2-7	TGTGCCAGCAGTTTACCAGGGCCCTACGAGCAGTACTTC	CASSLPGPYEQYF
TRBD2	many	TRBV7-2	TRBJ2-7	TGTGCCAGCAGCCCGACCCGGGTAGCGGGAGGGTACGAGCAGTACTTC	CASSPTRVAGGYEQYF
.	many	TRBV10-3	TRBJ2-1	TGTGCCATCAGTGACGGTGACATCAACAATGAGCAGTTCTTC	CAISDGDINNEQFF
TRBD2	few	TRBV6-5	TRBJ2-5	TGTGCCAGCAGTTACAGGGGAGGGAACCAAGAGACCCAGTACTTC	CASSYRGGNQETQYF
TRBD2	few	TRBV2	TRBJ2-7	TGTGCCAGCAACGTCGGGGGGGCCTACGAGCAGTACTTC	CASNVGGAYEQYF
.	many	TRBV7-8	TRBJ2-7	TGTGCCTCTGGGCAGAACTCCTACGAGCAGTACTTC	CASGQNSYEQYF
.	few	TRBV6-2/TRBV6-3	TRBJ2-3	TGTGCCAGCAGTTACGGGCAGGTGAACACAGATACGCAGTATTTT	CASSYGQVNTDTQYF
TRBD2	few	TRBV20-1	TRBJ2-3	TGCAGTGCTTCGACTAGCGGAGTCACAGATACGCAGTATTTT	CSASTSGVTDTQYF
TRBD2	many	TRBV11-3	TRBJ2-1	TGTGCCAGCAGCTACGCGGGAGCGGGCGATGAGCAGTTCTTC	CASSYAGAGDEQFF
TRBD1	few	TRBV18	TRBJ1-5	TGTGCCAGCTCACCCAACCCGGGACAGGTGAAAGCTGCCCAGCCCCAGCATTTT	CASSPNPGQVKAAQPQHF
.	many	TRBV19	TRBJ2-1	TGTGCCAGTAGTATAGTCAGCGGAGAGCCCGACAATGAGCAGTTCTTC	CASSIVSGEPDNEQFF
.	once	TRBV28	TRBJ1-1	TGTGCCAGCAGAGGTTCTCTCAACACTGAAGCTTTCTTT	CASRGSLNTEAFF
TRBD2	.	TRBV7-2	TRBJ2-5	TGTGCCAGCAGCTCCCTTCTAGCGGGGGGTTGGGAGACCCAGTACTTC	CASSSLLAGGWETQYF
.	many	TRBV7-2	TRBJ2-3	TGTGCCAGCAGCCCCTGGGGGGCCGCAGATACGCAGTATTTT	CASSPWGAADTQYF
.	many	TRBV7-9	TRBJ2-5	TGTGCCAGCAGCTTAGGGAACCCCGGGGAGACCCAGTACTTC	CASSLGNPGETQYF
TRBD1	few	TRBV19	TRBJ1-5	TGTGCCAGTAGTATAGATGGGACAGGGAACAATCAGCCCCAGCATTTT	CASSIDGTGNNQPQHF
.	many	TRBV6-2/TRBV6-3	TRBJ2-7	TGTGCCAGCAGTTACACGGGGCGGAGGGACTACGAGCAGTACTTC	CASSYTGRRDYEQYF
.	many	TRBV28	TRBJ1-5	TGTGCCAGCAGCTCAAGTTTTTCGGTCAATCAGCCCCAGCATTTT	CASSSSFSVNQPQHF
.	many	TRBV28	TRBJ1-5	TGTGCCAGCCGGACAGATAGCAATCAGCCCCAGCATTTT	CASRTDSNQPQHF
.	many	TRBV4-3	TRBJ2-3	TGCGCCAGCAGCCAAGGGTCAGGCCTTAGCACAGATACGCAGTATTTT	CASSQGSGLSTDTQYF
.	many	TRBV7-2	TRBJ1-2	TGTGCCAGCAGCTTAGTGAGGGGCTATGGCTACACCTTC	CASSLVRGYGYTF
TRBD2	few	TRBV19	TRBJ2-7	TGTGCCAGTAGTCCTGGACTAGCGGTCCGCGAGCAGTACTTC	CASSPGLAVREQYF
.	.	TRBV6-5	TRBJ2-7	TGTGCCAGCAGTTACTCAAGGACAGCCACCTGGGAGCAGTACTTC	CASSYSRTATWEQYF
TRBD2	.	TRBV20-1	TRBJ2-7	TGCAGTGCTCTCAGCGGGAGGGCGTTCTACGAGCAGTACTTC	CSALSGRAFYEQYF